This TCR beta chain came from a study of shared clonotypes between healthy human individuals. Germline V gives CDR1 SQVTM, CDR2 ANQGSEA. The CDR3 contains 14 residues. Trimming left V 7 bases short and J 4 bases short, with 19 bases between. The table came from immunoSEQ multiplex PCR; TCRdb's copy has only in-frame clones and leaves some out. This table holds over 2 million clones, approximately 90% found once. V usage is TRBV29-1 and J usage is TRBJ1-1, with D perhaps TRBD1 (6 bases). This TCR came from a man aged 18 to 29 in good health. Some clones in this sample may be carry-over from other donors' samples. Material for sequencing was naive CD4+ T cells from PBMCs. Subset described: CD45RA+ positively selected. CDR3 protein: CSGGAGGFGTEAFF. The CDR3 nucleotides are TGCAGCGGGGGGGCAGGAGGGTTCGGCACTGAAGCTTTCTTT. The entire variable domain, with the rest obtained from reference TRBV29-1 and TRBJ1-1, is as follows: SAVISQKPSRDICQRGTSLTIQCQVDSQVTMMFWYRQQPGQSLTLIATANQGSEATYESGFVIDKFPISRPNLTFSTLTVSNMSPEDSSIYLCSGGAGGFGTEAFFGQGTRLTVV.